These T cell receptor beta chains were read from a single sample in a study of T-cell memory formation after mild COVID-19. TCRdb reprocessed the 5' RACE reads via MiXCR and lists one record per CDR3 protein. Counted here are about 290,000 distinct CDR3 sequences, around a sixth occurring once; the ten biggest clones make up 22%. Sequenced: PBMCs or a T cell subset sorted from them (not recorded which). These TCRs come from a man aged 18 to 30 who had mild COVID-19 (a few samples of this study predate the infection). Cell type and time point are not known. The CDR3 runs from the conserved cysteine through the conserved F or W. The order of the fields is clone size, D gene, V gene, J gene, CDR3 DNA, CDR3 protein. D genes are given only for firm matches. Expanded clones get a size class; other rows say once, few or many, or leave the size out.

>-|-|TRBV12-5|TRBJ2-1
TGTGCTAGTGGTCTATCGGGACTCTCAGCACTCAATGAGCAGTTCTTC
CASGLSGLSALNEQFF
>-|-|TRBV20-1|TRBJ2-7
TGCAGTGGCGCGGGTTTAGGTACCTACGAGCAGTACTTC
CSGAGLGTYEQYF
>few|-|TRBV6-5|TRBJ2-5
TGTGCCAGCGGCTTATCGGGACCGACCGAAGGGGCCCAGTACTTC
CASGLSGPTEGAQYF
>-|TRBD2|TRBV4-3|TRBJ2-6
TGCGCCAGCAGCCAACACGGGACTACTGGGGCCAACGTCCTGACTTTC
CASSQHGTTGANVLTF
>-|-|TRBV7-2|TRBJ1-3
TGTGCCAGCAGCTTACACAAGAGCTCTGGAAACACCATATATTTT
CASSLHKSSGNTIYF
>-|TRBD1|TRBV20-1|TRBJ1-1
TGCAGTGCTAGCCAGACAGGGTATTATGAAGCTTTCTTT
CSASQTGYYEAFF
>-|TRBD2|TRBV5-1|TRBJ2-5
TGCGCCAGCGCGGACGGCGGGGGGGCTCAGGAGACCCAGTACTTC
CASADGGGAQETQYF
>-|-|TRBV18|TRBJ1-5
TGTGCCAGCTCACCAGAGGCATGGGGTCAGCCCCAGCATTTT
CASSPEAWGQPQHF
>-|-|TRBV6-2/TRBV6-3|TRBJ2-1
TGTGCCAGCAGTTACCGGCGAACCTACAATGAGCAGTTCTTC
CASSYRRTYNEQFF
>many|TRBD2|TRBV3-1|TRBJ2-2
TGTGCCAGCAGCCCTATAGCGGGGGGGAACACCGGGGAGCTGTTTTTT
CASSPIAGGNTGELFF
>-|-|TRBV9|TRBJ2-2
TGTGCCAGCAGCGTAGATCAGGGTTACACCGGGGAGCTGTTTTTT
CASSVDQGYTGELFF
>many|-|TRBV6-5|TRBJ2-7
TGTGCCAGCGAGTCCAGGGGCGGCGAGCAGTACTTC
CASESRGGEQYF
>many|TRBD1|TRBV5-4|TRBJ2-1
TGTGCCAGCAGCTTGGGGACAGGTCTTTACAATGAGCAGTTCTTC
CASSLGTGLYNEQFF
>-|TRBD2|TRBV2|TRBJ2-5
TGTGCCAGCAGTTCCCGCGGGGGAGCGGGAGAGACCCAGTACTTC
CASSSRGGAGETQYF
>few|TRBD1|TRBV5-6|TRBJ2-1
TGTGCCAGCAGCCCGCGGACAGGGTGGAATGAGCAGTTCTTC
CASSPRTGWNEQFF
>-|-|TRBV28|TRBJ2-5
TGTGCCAGCACCTCTATCTCTACGGCGGAAGAGACCCAGTACTTC
CASTSISTAEETQYF
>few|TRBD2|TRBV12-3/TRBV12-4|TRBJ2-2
TGTGCCAGCAGGGAGCGGGGGGCTCTCACCGGGGAGCTGTTTTTT
CASRERGALTGELFF
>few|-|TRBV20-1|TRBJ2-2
TGCAGTGCCCTCGAGTCCCGACGGCGCGGGGAGCTGTTTTTT
CSALESRRRGELFF
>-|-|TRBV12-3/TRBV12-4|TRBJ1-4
TGTGCCAGCAGTACCCCGCCGGGTGAAAAACTGTTTTTT
CASSTPPGEKLFF
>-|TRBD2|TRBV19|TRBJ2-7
TGTGCCAGTGGGGGAAATCTAGCGGGGTCCTCCGAGCAGTACTTC
CASGGNLAGSSEQYF
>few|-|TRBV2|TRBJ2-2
TGTGCCAGCAGCCCCGAGGGGAGGACCGGGGAGCTGTTTTTT
CASSPEGRTGELFF
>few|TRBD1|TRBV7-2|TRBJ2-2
TGTGCCAGCAGAACGGGACAGGCGAACACCGGGGAGCTGTTTTTT
CASRTGQANTGELFF
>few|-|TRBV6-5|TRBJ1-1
TGTGCCAGCAGTTGGGGTGTGTCGAGTCCTCCTGAAGCTTTCTTT
CASSWGVSSPPEAFF
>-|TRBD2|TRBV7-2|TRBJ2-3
TGTGCCAGCACCCTAGCCCCTAGCGGGGGGCGGTATACGCAGTATTTT
CASTLAPSGGRYTQYF
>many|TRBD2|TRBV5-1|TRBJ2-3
TGCGCCAGCAGCTCGGGACTAGCGGGGCTCACAGATACGCAGTATTTT
CASSSGLAGLTDTQYF
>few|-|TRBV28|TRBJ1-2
TGTGCCAGCAGTCTTACGTTAGTCCTTGGCTACACCTTC
CASSLTLVLGYTF
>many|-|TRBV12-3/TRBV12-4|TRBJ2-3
TGTGCCAGCAGCACAGGGCAAGATACGCAGTATTTT
CASSTGQDTQYF
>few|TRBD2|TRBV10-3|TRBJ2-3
TGTGCCATCAGCCTGACTAGCGGGGGAGCAGATACGCAGTATTTT
CAISLTSGGADTQYF
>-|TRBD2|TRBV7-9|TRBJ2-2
TGTGCCAGCAGCGCCGGGACTAGCGGGGGGTGGACCGGGGAGCTGTTTTTT
CASSAGTSGGWTGELFF
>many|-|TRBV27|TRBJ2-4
TGTGCCAGCAGTGCACAGGGTAGCCTTCAGTACTTC
CASSAQGSLQYF
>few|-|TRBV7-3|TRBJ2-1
TGTGCCAGCAGCCCATACCCGACAGCCAATGAGCAGTTCTTC
CASSPYPTANEQFF
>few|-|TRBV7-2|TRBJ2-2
TGTGCCAGCAGCAATCGGAGGGACACCGGGGAGCTGTTTTTT
CASSNRRDTGELFF
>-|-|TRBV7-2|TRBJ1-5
TGTGCCAGCAGCTTGGTCCCGGCGCCCAGCAATCAGCCCCAGCATTTT
CASSLVPAPSNQPQHF
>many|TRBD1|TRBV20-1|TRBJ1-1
TGCAGTGCTGGGGACAGTTCTTCTGAAGCTTTCTTT
CSAGDSSSEAFF
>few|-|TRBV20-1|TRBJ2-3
TGCAGTGCTACAGGTTCCTCCACAGATACGCAGTATTTT
CSATGSSTDTQYF